This T cell receptor beta chain was found in a study of early T cells in non-severe SARS-CoV-2 infection. About the study: Sequencing of unsorted whole blood was done on bulk RNA, leaving chains unpaired. Notes on the study in general: A preference for anti-spike CD8 responses marked VDJdb matching, which missed private and CD4 specificities.

Individually, cDNA molecules had unique molecular identifiers attached to them. TCRdb used MiXCR to reprocess the 5' RACE reads, holding one entry per CDR3 protein. Among 65,000 to 70,000 distinct CDR3 sequences listed, 10% to 15% were seen once. Only a few counts were recorded for this clonotype. Antigen unknown. This CDR3 has 15 amino acids. The germline gives CDR1 KGHDR, CDR2 SFDVKD. The V end lost 3 bases, the J end lost 4 bases, and 13 bases lay between the germline ends. The chain joins TRBV24-1 to TRBJ2-3; the D call may be TRBD1 or TRBD2 (5 bases each). This clonotype was obtained from an adult who was a healthcare worker with PCR-confirmed SARS-CoV-2 infection or an uninfected control (not recorded which). Sequencing was carried out using whole blood. The CDR3 here is CATSDPGRGADTQYF. Here the CDR3 DNA reads TGTGCCACCAGTGATCCAGGGCGAGGGGCAGATACGCAGTATTTT.